These 7 T cell receptor beta chains share one sample of origin, sequenced in a study of blood T cells in healthy people across ages (dated by TCRdb to between 2014 and 2017). Receptor libraries were prepared by 5' RACE. TCRdb records Illumina HiSeq 2500 as the sequencer. The second PCR ran for about 6 to 11 cycles and used a J-beta primer mix along with a sample-barcoded 5' primer. TCRdb trimmed the raw reads at Q25, called clones with MiXCR and kept productive beta chains. Here each entry gathers all rows of one CDR3 protein and keeps the most common genes and DNA. The sample table lists about 800,000 distinct CDR3 sequences, roughly 64% of them with a count of one. Roughly 22% of the sample rests with the top ten. The source material was blood. Source of these receptors: a man younger than 45 in good health.

This clonotype was observed a handful of times. V is TRBV6-1 and J is TRBJ2-7; maybe TRBD2 (6 bases). CDR1 MNHNS and CDR2 SASEGT come from the germline V gene. Trimming pared 6 bases from V and 4 bases from J, leaving 22 bases between. This CDR3 comprises 16 residues. The CDR3 DNA reads as TGTGCCAGCAGAGAAACCGGGGGAACGATGGTTTACGAGCAGTACTTC. Translated: CASRETGGTMVYEQYF.

This rearrangement joins TRBV7-2 to TRBJ2-5, with 10 bases fitting TRBD2. Trimming took 0 bases from V and 4 from J; bases not matched to a gene: 5. Germline V gives CDR1 SGHTA, CDR2 FQGNSA. This CDR3 contains 16 residues. CDR3 bases: TGTGCCAGCAGCTTAGCGAGCGGGGGGGCCGGAGAGACCCAGTACTTC. It encodes CASSLASGGAGETQYF.

This rearrangement joins TRBV3-1 to TRBJ2-3; D gene unclear. From germline, CDR1 is LGHDT and CDR2 YNNKEL (reference sequence). This CDR3 is built from 14 residues. V was trimmed by 1 base and J by 3 bases, leaving 8 bases between them. The DNA of the CDR3 is TGTGCCAGCAGCCAAGTCTTTCCGACAGATACGCAGTATTTT. Its protein is CASSQVFPTDTQYF.

The chain couples TRBV11-2 to TRBJ1-1; D gene uncertain. CDR1 and CDR2 (germline): SGHAT, FQNNGV. The CDR3 loop spans 12 amino acids. V lost 7 bases to trimming and J lost 7 bases, with 13 bases between them. DNA of the CDR3: TGTGCCAGCACCCTAACCGGTGGTGAAGCTTTCTTT. This sequence encodes CASTLTGGEAFF. Full variable domain (remainder filled in from reference TRBV11-2 and TRBJ1-1): EAGVAQSPRYKIIEKRQSVAFWCNPISGHATLYWYQQILGQGPKLLIQFQNNGVVDDSQLPKDRFSAERLKGVDSTLKIQPAKLEDSAVYLCASTLTGGEAFFGQGTRLTVV.

The chain recombines TRBV27 with TRBJ1-2; 7 nucleotides match TRBD1. The CDR3 length is 13 residues. Germline CDR1 reads MNHEY; CDR2 reads SMNVEV (reference sequence). V gave up 5 bases and J gave up 6 bases; unmatched junction bases: 6. CDR3 residues: CASSLTGVHGYTF. CDR3 DNA sequence: TGTGCCAGCAGTCTTACAGGGGTCCATGGCTACACCTTC.

The rearrangement links TRBV29-1 to TRBJ2-3; D not certain. The germline V gene encodes CDR1 SQVTM and CDR2 ANQGSEA. This CDR3 spans 11 amino acids. In nucleotides, the CDR3 is TGCAACGCCCGCCGGGCGGATACGCAGTATTTT. Its protein product is CNARRADTQYF.

The J gene is TRBJ2-5, the V gene TRBV6-6; 7 bases fit TRBD1. The trim removed 9 bases at V and 2 bases at J, leaving 12 bases unmatched. The CDR3 extends over 15 amino acids. CDR1 and CDR2 (germline): MNHNY, SVGAGI (reference sequence). DNA for the CDR3: TGTGCCAGTCACGCTCCGGGACAGCTACAAGAGACCCAGTACTTC. Its translation: CASHAPGQLQETQYF.